One and the same sample provided the 19 T cell receptor beta chains below, sequenced in a study of T cell responses to AZD1222 COVID-19 vaccine. Method: immunoSEQ multiplex PCR; TCRdb's copy keeps in-frame clones and lacks some. The sample carries 200,000 or so clones, around 92% recorded once. This specimen consisted of peripheral blood, obtained on day 0 of AZD1222 vaccination. The source of these receptors is an adult in good health.

The rearrangement joins TRBV3-1 (or the pseudogene TRBV3-2) to TRBJ1-1; D is undetermined. The CDR3 is 13 residues long. CDR1 and CDR2 (germline): LGHDT, YNNKEL (reference sequence). The V and J ends lost 0 bases and 4 bases respectively, with 6 bases between them. CDR3 DNA: TGTGCCAGCAGCCAAGATTATTTCACTGAAGCTTTCTTT. It is translated as CASSQDYFTEAFF.

The chain carries TRBV5-1 and TRBJ2-3; no reliable D call. The CDR3 is 14 amino acids. V lost 1 base and J lost 3, with 9 bases in between. The V gene's germline CDR1 is SGHRS and CDR2 YFSETQ. The CDR3 region is CASSLPRVTDTQYF. The DNA for the CDR3 is TGCGCCAGCAGCTTGCCCCGGGTAACAGATACGCAGTATTTT.

This sequence joins TRBV28 and TRBJ1-2, with 7 bases that match TRBD1. J was trimmed by 8 bases and V by 3 bases; bases with no gene match: 12. This CDR3 spans 15 amino acids. The germline V gene encodes CDR1 MDHEN and CDR2 SYDVKM. The CDR3 sequence: CASSFPGEGARGYTF. The DNA for the CDR3 is TGTGCCAGCAGTTTCCCGGGGGAGGGGGCGAGGGGCTACACCTTC.

CDR3 sequence (DNA): TGTGCCAGTAGTATCACCGGGGTTCTTTCACCCCTCCACTTT. Translating it yields CASSITGVLSPLHF. The chain links TRBV19 to TRBJ1-6; D unresolved. Germline CDR1 reads LNHDA; CDR2 reads SQIVND (reference sequence). The CDR3 consists of 14 residues. The ends were cut back, 3 bases at V and 9 bases at J, with 12 bases in the middle.

The chain combines TRBV28 with TRBJ1-2, with a weak D call TRBD1 (6 bases). The V end lost 4 bases, the J end lost 4 bases, and 10 bases lay between the germline ends. The germline V gene has CDR1 MDHEN and CDR2 SYDVKM. CDR3 length: 13 residues. CDR3 nucleotides: TGTGCCAGCAGTTCGGACAGAGGCTATGGCTACACCTTC. It is translated as CASSSDRGYGYTF.

The gene calls are TRBV5-4 and TRBJ2-6; D gene ambiguous. Germline-derived CDR1 and CDR2 are SGHNT and YYREEE (reference sequence). The CDR3 runs 15 residues. V was trimmed by 1 base and J by 0 bases, leaving 5 bases between them. The CDR3 protein is CASSLYNSGANVLTF. The CDR3 DNA is TGTGCCAGCAGCTTGTACAACTCTGGGGCCAACGTCCTGACTTTC. Variable domain in full (rest from reference TRBV5-4 and TRBJ2-6): ETGVTQSPTHLIKTRGQQVTLRCSSQSGHNTVSWYQQALGQGPQFIFQYYREEENGRGNFPPRFSGLQFPNYSSELNVNALELDDSALYLCASSLYNSGANVLTFGAGSRLTVL.

V gene TRBV28 combines with J gene TRBJ2-4; tentative D call: TRBD2 (5 bases). V was clipped by 6 bases and J by 1 base, with 16 bases between them. There are 16 residues in the CDR3. Germline V gene data show CDR1 as MDHEN and CDR2 as SYDVKM. The CDR3 is CASRLAGDGAKNIQYF. DNA for the CDR3: TGTGCCAGCAGGCTAGCCGGGGATGGTGCCAAAAACATTCAGTACTTC. Using reference TRBV28 and TRBJ2-4 for the parts outside the CDR3, the full variable domain is DVKVTQSSRYLVKRTGEKVFLECVQDMDHENMFWYRQDPGLGLRLIYFSYDVKMKEKGDIPEGYSVSREKKERFSLILESASTNQTSMYLCASRLAGDGAKNIQYFGAGTRLSVL.

This sequence joins TRBV11-1 and TRBJ2-1, with D maybe TRBD1 (6 bases). This CDR3 is 15 amino acids long. The V end was cut by 2 bases, the J end by 4 bases, with 12 bases between. Per the germline V gene, CDR1 is SGHAT and CDR2 is FQDESV (reference sequence). CDR3 DNA sequence: TGTGCCAGCAGCTTAATCGGACAGATATACAATGAGCAGTTCTTC. The encoded protein is CASSLIGQIYNEQFF.

The CDR3 here is CASSLRGTGNTIYF. CDR3 sequence (DNA): TGTGCCAGCAGTTTAAGGGGAACTGGAAACACCATATATTTT. This chain connects TRBV28 to TRBJ1-3; the D gene is possibly TRBD1 (5 bases). From germline, CDR1 is MDHEN and CDR2 SYDVKM. The CDR3 runs 14 residues. Trimming pared 2 bases from V and 2 bases from J, leaving 7 bases between.

The chain links TRBV6-5 to TRBJ2-7, with D hard to call. The germline CDR1 and CDR2 sequences are MNHEY and SVGAGI. The CDR3 contains 12 residues. The CDR3, as DNA: TGTGCAGCCGGCAGGCTAGCCTACGAGCAGTACTTC. This translates into CAAGRLAYEQYF.

For the CDR3, the DNA is TGCAGCGCCGGACAGGGGGTGCCGGGAGAGCAGTACTTC. Translated: CSAGQGVPGEQYF. The rearrangement links TRBV29-1 to TRBJ2-7; 10 nucleotides match TRBD1. The V and J ends lost 7 bases and 7 bases, in that order; junction bases with no gene match: 10. CDR1 is SQVTM, CDR2 ANQGSEA, per germline. The CDR3 has 13 amino acids.

The chain links TRBV7-9 to TRBJ1-3; D unresolved. This CDR3 is built from 12 residues. V lost 5 bases and J 3 bases, leaving 5 bases between the germline ends. Per the germline V gene, CDR1 is SEHNR and CDR2 is FQNEAQ (reference sequence). This chain's CDR3 is CASSKGGNTIYF. The CDR3 bases are TGTGCCAGCAGCAAGGGTGGAAACACCATATATTTT.

The chain links TRBV5-5 to TRBJ2-1; 10 bases line up with TRBD2. The CDR3 runs to 14 residues. J lost 7 bases, V lost 7 bases, and 8 bases had no gene match. CDR1 and CDR2 from the germline V gene are SGHKS and YYEKEE (reference sequence). CDR3 loop: CASSLGGLANEQFF. CDR3 nucleotides: TGTGCCAGCTCTTTGGGGGGACTAGCGAATGAGCAGTTCTTC.

The CDR3 coding sequence is TGTGCCAGCACCGCGGGGACTGAAGCTTTCTTT. This translates into CASTAGTEAFF. V is TRBV4-2 and J is TRBJ1-1, with no clear D. The germline V gene has CDR1 LGHNA and CDR2 YNFKEQ. The CDR3 extends over 11 amino acids. The V end was cut by 7 bases, the J end by 5 bases, with 8 bases between.

V gene TRBV7-3 combines with J gene TRBJ2-5; 8 bases are a match to TRBD2. Trimming removed 6 bases from V and 4 bases from J; junction bases left unmatched: 7. CDR1 and CDR2 from the germline V gene are SGHTA and FQGTGA. The CDR3 is 14 amino acids. Here the CDR3 reads CASSSSGPGETQYF. The CDR3 DNA follows: TGTGCCAGCAGTTCTAGCGGGCCCGGAGAGACCCAGTACTTC.

This chain connects TRBV30 to TRBJ2-1; D unresolved. The CDR3 sequence is 14 residues long. V was clipped by 2 bases and J by 2 bases, with 10 bases between them. Germline assignment: CDR1 GTSNPN and CDR2 SVGIG (reference sequence). CDR3 in amino acids: CAWSPGITYNEQFF. DNA of the CDR3: TGTGCCTGGAGTCCCGGAATTACCTACAATGAGCAGTTCTTC.

The V and J genes are TRBV11-1 and TRBJ2-7; D is unclear. From germline, CDR1 is SGHAT and CDR2 FQDESV (reference sequence). Trimming left V 3 bases short and J 0 bases short, with 12 bases between. The CDR3 loop spans 15 amino acids. The CDR3 reads CASSFINRGSYEQYF. The CDR3 DNA reads TGTGCCAGCAGCTTTATAAACAGAGGCTCCTACGAGCAGTACTTC.

The V gene is TRBV21-1, the J gene TRBJ1-5. TRBV21-1 is assigned pseudogene status. This CDR3 spans 16 amino acids. The CDR3 bases are TGTGCCAGCAGCAAACGCACGGCTTATAGCAATCAGCCCCAGCATTTT. It codes for CASSKRTAYSNQPQHF.

The CDR3 DNA reads as TGTGCCACCAGTGATACGAGACAGGGGGCTGAAGCTTTCTTT. Its translation: CATSDTRQGAEAFF. The chain employs TRBV24-1 and TRBJ1-1; TRBD1 matches at 9 bases. The J segment lost 6 bases and the V segment lost 3 bases, leaving 4 bases of the junction unmatched. The CDR3 is 14 amino acids. The V gene's germline CDR1 is KGHDR and CDR2 SFDVKD.